Following are 30 T cell receptor beta chains from one sample sequenced in a study of PD-L1 blockade in urothelial cancer. Using immunoSEQ multiplex PCR, the repertoire was profiled, and TCRdb retains in-frame clones only, with some absent. The data hold about 51,000 clones, with about 86% observed a single time. This sample comprised PBMCs, obtained around atezolizumab (anti-PD-L1) treatment. These receptors came from a man aged 55 to 70 with urothelial cancer.

The rearrangement joins TRBV28 to TRBJ1-5, with D possibly being TRBD1 (5 bases). Germline V CDR1 and CDR2: MDHEN, SYDVKM. This CDR3 is built from 15 residues. V was trimmed by 6 bases and J by 2 bases, leaving 14 bases between them. As DNA, the CDR3 is TGTGCCAGCAGCCCTTGGGGGGGAGGCAATCAGCCCCAGCATTTT. Translated: CASSPWGGGNQPQHF.

The chain's CDR3 is CASSWGQGGYEQYF. The DNA for the CDR3 is TGTGCCAGTAGCTGGGGACAGGGGGGGTACGAGCAGTACTTC. The rearrangement joins TRBV19 to TRBJ2-7, with 11 positions matching TRBD1. Germline assignment: CDR1 LNHDA and CDR2 SQIVND (reference sequence). The trim removed 6 bases at V and 4 bases at J, leaving 5 bases unmatched. The CDR3 contains 14 residues.

The V call is TRBV10-3, the J call TRBJ2-2, with 12 positions matching TRBD2. Losses at the gene ends were 10 bases for V and 3 bases for J; bases not matched to a gene: 3. Germline V gene data show CDR1 as ENHRY and CDR2 as SYGVKD. The CDR3 is 14 residues long. The CDR3: CATRLAGDTGELFF. The CDR3 DNA reads TGTGCCACTAGACTAGCGGGGGACACCGGGGAGCTGTTTTTT.

The rearrangement links TRBV7-9 to TRBJ2-1, with unresolved D. CDR3 length: 10 amino acids. V was trimmed by 4 bases and J by 15 bases, leaving 10 bases between them. CDR1 and CDR2 (germline): SEHNR, FQNEAQ (reference sequence). The CDR3 reads CASSSDAGFF. The CDR3 region has the DNA TGTGCCAGCAGCTCAGACGCAGGGTTCTTC. The full variable domain, with the rest looked up from reference TRBV7-9 and TRBJ2-1, is DTGVSQNPRHKITKRGQNVTFRCDPISEHNRLYWYRQTLGQGPEFLTYFQNEAQLEKSRLLSDRFSAERPKGSFSTLEIQRTEQGDSAMYLCASSSDAGFFGPGTRLTVL.

This clone was picked up one time. This rearrangement joins TRBV6-5 to TRBJ2-7, with 9 nucleotides matching TRBD1. In germline, CDR1 is MNHEY, CDR2 SVGAGI. V shed 7 bases and J 7 bases; nucleotides not matched to a gene: 11. The CDR3 has 14 amino acids. In DNA, the CDR3 is TGTGCCAGCACGAACAACAGGGGGCAGGGGGAGCAGTACTTC. This sequence encodes CASTNNRGQGEQYF.

The chain employs TRBV11-2 and TRBJ2-1, with 11 positions matching TRBD2. This CDR3 comprises 14 residues. V shed 4 bases, J shed 7 bases, and the junction held 3 bases outside the gene matches. Per germline, CDR1 SGHAT and CDR2 FQNNGV. CDR3 in amino acids: CASSWGLAENEQFF. The DNA of the CDR3 is TGTGCCAGCAGCTGGGGACTAGCGGAAAATGAGCAGTTCTTC.

J is TRBJ2-7 and V is TRBV30, with 10 positions matching TRBD2. Germline CDR1 reads GTSNPN; CDR2 reads SVGIG (reference sequence). J gave up 1 base and V 3 bases, and 15 bases lay outside the gene matches. The CDR3 consists of 18 residues. The CDR3 bases are TGTGCCTGGAGACGTCTAGCGGGAGTGAGGCTCCGTTCCTACGAGCAGTACTTC. As protein: CAWRRLAGVRLRSYEQYF.

The genes are TRBV9 and TRBJ2-1; D remains unclear. Germline assignment: CDR1 SGDLS and CDR2 YYNGEE. The germline V and J ends were trimmed by 4 bases and 0 bases, with 5 bases remaining between them. This CDR3 is built from 13 residues. This CDR3 is CASSPSSYNEQFF. The DNA of the CDR3 is TGTGCCAGCAGCCCCTCCTCCTACAATGAGCAGTTCTTC.

The chain recombines TRBV11-2 with TRBJ2-7; TRBD2 is a possible D gene (7 bases). The CDR3 runs 19 residues. The germline V and J ends were trimmed by 2 bases and 7 bases, with 30 bases remaining between them. Germline loops: CDR1 SGHAT, CDR2 FQNNGV. CDR3 protein: CASSLRRMRRGPTHTEQYF. The CDR3, as DNA: TGTGCCAGCAGCTTACGGCGTATGAGGCGGGGGCCCACTCACACAGAGCAGTACTTC.

The chain joins TRBV27 to TRBJ1-4; TRBD1 matches at 7 bases. The CDR3 runs 15 residues. Germline CDR1 is MNHEY and CDR2 is SMNVEV (reference sequence). V was pared by 5 bases and J by 10 bases, with 13 bases of the junction left unmatched. CDR3 DNA sequence: TGTGCCAGCAGTCCGCTCATTCGGGCAGGGGGAAAACTGTTTTTT. This translates into CASSPLIRAGGKLFF.

The V call is TRBV18, the J call TRBJ2-1; 12 nucleotides align to TRBD2. With V trimmed by 7 bases and J by 4 bases, 8 bases remained unmatched. The CDR3 has 16 amino acids. Germline values: CDR1 KGHSH, CDR2 LQKENI. The CDR3 reads CASLKPSGRGYNEQFF. As DNA, the CDR3 is TGTGCCAGCTTAAAACCTAGCGGGAGGGGTTACAATGAGCAGTTCTTC.

The V gene is TRBV6-5, the J gene TRBJ1-1; D is uncertain. CDR3 length: 12 amino acids. Trimming pared 6 bases from V and 3 bases from J, leaving 8 bases between. Germline CDR1 and CDR2: MNHEY and SVGAGI. CDR3 in DNA: TGTGCCAGCAGGGGGAGGGACACTGAAGCTTTCTTT. This codes for CASRGRDTEAFF.

This chain uses TRBV7-9 with TRBJ2-3; no reliable D call. Germline CDR1 and CDR2: SEHNR and FQNEAQ (reference sequence). With 1 base removed from V and 0 bases from J, the gap between germline ends came to 8 bases. This CDR3 comprises 15 residues. The CDR3 nucleotides read TGTGCCAGCAGCTTAGGTAGCCCTAGCACAGATACGCAGTATTTT. Protein: CASSLGSPSTDTQYF.

This chain joins TRBV14 and TRBJ2-3; 12 bases match TRBD2. Per germline, CDR1 SGHDN and CDR2 FVKESK. V dropped 4 bases and J dropped 2; count of bases not matched to a gene: 10. The CDR3 has 18 residues. The CDR3 region is CASSRRLAGVFATDTQYF. The CDR3 bases are TGTGCCAGCAGCCGAAGACTAGCGGGAGTCTTCGCCACAGATACGCAGTATTTT.

The V and J genes are TRBV2 and TRBJ2-4; D may be TRBD1 (6 bases). Germline V lookup: CDR1 SNHLY, CDR2 FYNNEI. The CDR3 is 14 amino acids. V lost 2 bases, J lost 1 base, and 6 bases lay in between. The CDR3 here is CASSEQGAKNIQYF. For the CDR3, the DNA is TGTGCCAGCAGTGAACAGGGGGCCAAAAACATTCAGTACTTC.

The count of this clone is one. The rearrangement uses TRBV4-1 and TRBJ2-7, with 10 positions matching TRBD1. The ends lost 0 bases at V and 6 bases at J; junction bases unmatched: 8. Germline lookup yields CDR1 MGHRA and CDR2 YSYEKL. The CDR3 consists of 16 residues. CDR3 residues: CASSQDGGTGVREQYF. The CDR3 DNA reads TGCGCCAGCAGCCAAGATGGGGGGACAGGGGTTCGCGAGCAGTACTTC.

The sample holds one count of this clone. The rearrangement links TRBV30 to TRBJ2-1, with D hard to call. The germline V gene encodes CDR1 GTSNPN and CDR2 SVGIG (reference sequence). The V end was cut by 4 bases, the J end by 6 bases, with 4 bases between. This CDR3 region has 10 residues. The CDR3: CAWIGNEQFF. The CDR3 nucleotides read TGTGCCTGGATCGGCAATGAGCAGTTCTTC.

The chain carries TRBV27 and TRBJ1-5, with TRBD1 as a possible D gene (5 bases). This CDR3 has 17 amino acids. Germline CDR1 is MNHEY and CDR2 is SMNVEV (reference sequence). V was trimmed by 0 bases and J by 0 bases, leaving 12 bases between them. The CDR3 coding sequence is TGTGCCAGCAGTTTATCCGCCACAGGTGTTAGCAATCAGCCCCAGCATTTT. This gives the protein CASSLSATGVSNQPQHF.

This clone was observed a single time. The chain carries TRBV7-9 and TRBJ2-7; possibly TRBD2 for D (5 bases). The CDR3 consists of 14 residues. Germline CDR1 and CDR2: SEHNR and FQNEAQ (reference sequence). V dropped 0 bases and J dropped 6 bases, with 12 bases sitting between them. The CDR3 region has the DNA TGTGCCAGCAGCTTAGCGGGAGTATCGAGCGAGCAGTACTTC. The encoded protein is CASSLAGVSSEQYF.

This sequence joins TRBV5-1 and TRBJ2-7; 11 positions agree with TRBD1. Trimming removed 0 bases from V and 13 bases from J; junction bases left unmatched: 6. The CDR3 has 13 amino acids. In germline, CDR1 is SGHRS, CDR2 YFSETQ. The CDR3 DNA sequence: TGCGCCAGCAGCTTGGCGGGACAGGGGGGGGACTACTTC. Protein product: CASSLAGQGGDYF.

This clone was seen only a few times. This chain links TRBV9 with TRBJ1-1; tentatively, D is TRBD1 (5 bases). The length of the CDR3 is 13 residues. Trimming left V 6 bases short and J 3 bases short, with 12 bases between. Per the germline V gene, CDR1 is SGDLS and CDR2 is YYNGEE. The DNA of the CDR3 is TGTGCCAGCAACGGACACTGGGACACTGAAGCTTTCTTT. Protein: CASNGHWDTEAFF.

The chain joins TRBV5-6 to TRBJ1-4; no clear D gene. The germline gives CDR1 SGHDT, CDR2 YYEEEE. Trimming left V 4 bases short and J 0 bases short, with 16 bases between. The CDR3 is 17 residues long. CDR3 DNA sequence: TGTGCCAGCAGCGGATTGAGGGTCCTTGCAACTAATGAAAAACTGTTTTTT. It yields the protein CASSGLRVLATNEKLFF.

V usage is TRBV28 and J usage is TRBJ1-3, with D perhaps matching TRBD1 (6 bases). This CDR3 comprises 14 residues. Germline V CDR1 and CDR2: MDHEN, SYDVKM. With 6 bases removed from V and 1 base from J, the gap between germline ends came to 10 bases. CDR3 sequence reads: CASSRGGSGNTIYF. CDR3 coding DNA: TGTGCCAGCAGCCGAGGGGGTTCTGGAAACACCATATATTTT.

This chain links TRBV4-1 with TRBJ1-2; D call uncertain. Germline CDR1 reads MGHRA; CDR2 reads YSYEKL. The CDR3 contains 15 residues. Trimming stripped 4 bases from V and 5 bases from J, with 17 bases between. DNA for the CDR3: TGCGCCAGCAGCCTTTCCCCGGGTAAACCATATGGCTACACCTTC. This sequence encodes CASSLSPGKPYGYTF.

The gene calls are TRBV29-1 and TRBJ2-2; TRBD2 aligns across 9 bases. The germline CDR1 and CDR2 sequences are SQVTM and ANQGSEA. The CDR3 sequence is 12 residues long. V was clipped by 7 bases and J by 8 bases; unmatched bases: 5. CDR3 nucleotide sequence: TGCAGCGGACTAGCGGTTTCTGGGGAGCTGTTTTTT. Protein sequence: CSGLAVSGELFF.

This clone was recorded a few times. The V gene is TRBV20-1, the J gene TRBJ1-2; D unresolved. The CDR3 runs 11 residues. Germline lookup yields CDR1 DFQATT and CDR2 SNEGSKA (reference sequence). V was clipped by 3 bases and J by 4 bases, with 6 bases between them. The CDR3: CSARQFYGYTF. For the CDR3, the DNA is TGCAGTGCTAGGCAGTTCTATGGCTACACCTTC.

This clone was counted a single time. The CDR3 DNA reads TGTGCCAGCAGCCAGCAGGGGTCTTTCAACTACGAGCAGTACTTC. The encoded protein is CASSQQGSFNYEQYF. This chain links TRBV7-8 with TRBJ2-7; weak D call: TRBD1 (6 bases). CDR3 size: 15 residues. Trimming took 5 bases from V and 3 from J, leaving 17 bases between them. Germline V CDR1 and CDR2: SGHVS, FQNEAQ.

J is TRBJ2-1 and V is TRBV9; 10 bases agree with TRBD2. CDR3 size: 16 residues. CDR1 and CDR2 (germline): SGDLS, YYNGEE. V lost 0 bases and J lost 9; bases outside the gene matches: 9. The CDR3 region has the DNA TGTGCCAGCAGCGTAGAGCTAGCGGGGGCCCGGGGTGAGCAGTTCTTC. Residues: CASSVELAGARGEQFF.

The chain joins TRBV5-4 to TRBJ2-2; perhaps TRBD2 as D (6 bases). Between the trimmed V and J ends, which lost 4 bases and 4 bases, there was a span of 20 bases. The germline CDR1 and CDR2 sequences are SGHNT and YYREEE (reference sequence). The CDR3 has 17 amino acids. The CDR3 protein is CASSPYRVLGGTGELFF. DNA of the CDR3: TGTGCCAGCAGCCCCTACAGAGTCCTCGGGGGCACCGGGGAGCTGTTTTTT.

The genes are TRBV7-3 and TRBJ2-2; 9 bases align to TRBD2. The CDR3 has 15 amino acids. Germline CDR1 reads SGHTA; CDR2 reads FQGTGA. The V and J ends lost 6 bases and 1 base, in that order; junction bases with no gene match: 3. The CDR3 loop is CASSLAGENTGELFF. CDR3 sequence (DNA): TGTGCCAGCAGTTTAGCGGGAGAGAACACCGGGGAGCTGTTTTTT.